A single count supports the clone carrying this TCR beta chain. In the original processing: Reference gene primers were amplified, and this amplification served to estimate nucleated cell counts. The repertoire was sequenced with immunoSEQ multiplex PCR; TCRdb's copy has only in-frame clones and lacks some. V and J calls and clone size are those listed in that table; D and trimming were worked out from the DNA. The sample shows 200,000 to 250,000 clones, more than 75% of them seen only once. The data are from a study of blood T cell repertoires in COVID-19. About the study: T cells, B-cell-depleted T cells, or PBMCs provided the cDNA or gDNA that served as material.

Per the germline V gene, CDR1 is LNHDA and CDR2 is SQIVND (reference sequence). The CDR3 loop spans 16 amino acids. J gave up 4 bases and V 5 bases, and 8 bases lay outside the gene matches. Sequencing was done on a sample of PBMCs or T cells enriched from blood (not recorded which). The sequence was obtained from a woman in her fifties or sixties who had recovered from COVID-19. The gene calls are TRBV19 and TRBJ2-3, with 11 bases that match TRBD2. CDR3 DNA sequence: TGTGCCAGTAGTCCTCAGGCTAGCGGGGGGCCAGATACGCAGTATTTT. It is translated as CASSPQASGGPDTQYF.